These 2 T cell receptor beta chains originate from one sample sequenced in a study of T cells in localized non-small cell lung cancer. Clones were read by immunoSEQ multiplex PCR, and TCRdb kept only the in-frame ones, dropping some. The data show some 18,000 clones, with approximately 80% seen just once and around 4.5% held by the top ten. The material was peripheral blood, obtained before any cancer treatment. The receptors were gathered from a man between 40 and 70 years old with stage I lung adenocarcinoma.

V usage is TRBV11-1 and J usage is TRBJ2-2, with 10 nucleotides matching TRBD1. Trimming took 3 bases from V and 6 from J; bases not matched to a gene: 4. The CDR3 loop spans 15 amino acids. Germline V gene sequence: CDR1 SGHAT, CDR2 FQDESV (reference sequence). CDR3 residues: CASSLRQGASGELFF. CDR3 nucleotide sequence: TGTGCCAGCAGCTTGCGACAGGGGGCTTCCGGGGAGCTGTTTTTT. Full variable domain (remainder filled in from reference TRBV11-1 and TRBJ2-2): EAEVAQSPRYKITEKSQAVAFWCDPISGHATLYWYRQILGQGPELLVQFQDESVVDDSQLPKDRFSAERLKGVDSTLKIQPAELGDSAMYLCASSLRQGASGELFFGEGSRLTVL.

A word on this clone: As the CDR3 is not closed by the conserved phenylalanine or tryptophan, this likely results from a read error. No DNA is shown, since the ends of the CDR3 on it are uncertain; the CDR3 is the one TCRdb lists. This chain joins TRBV28 and TRBJ1-2; the table calls TRBD1, which could not be checked here. The CDR3 length equals 10 residues, ends included. CDR1 and CDR2 (germline): MDHEN, SYDVKM. CDR3 amino acids: CASSLGQGGI.